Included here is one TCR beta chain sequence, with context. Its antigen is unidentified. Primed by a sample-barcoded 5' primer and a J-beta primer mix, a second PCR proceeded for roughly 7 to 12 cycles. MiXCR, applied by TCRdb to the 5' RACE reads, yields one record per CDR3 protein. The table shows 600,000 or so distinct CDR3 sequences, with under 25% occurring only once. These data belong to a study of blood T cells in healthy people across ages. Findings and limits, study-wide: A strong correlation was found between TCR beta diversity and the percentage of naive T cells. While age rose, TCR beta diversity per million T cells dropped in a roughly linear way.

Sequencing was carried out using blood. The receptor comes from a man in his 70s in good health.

For the CDR3, the DNA is TGTGCCAGCAGCCCCGACAGTCTTTCTGGGGGCACAGATACGCAGTATTTT. Amino acids: CASSPDSLSGGTDTQYF. The chain uses TRBV13 and TRBJ2-3, with D possibly TRBD1 on 5 matching bases. CDR1 and CDR2 from the germline V gene are PRHDT and FYEKMQ (reference sequence). V lost 5 bases, J lost 1 base, and 19 bases lay in between. This CDR3 comprises 17 residues.